The 6 T cell receptor beta chains in this list originate from one sample, sequenced in a study of blood T cell repertoires in COVID-19. Using immunoSEQ multiplex PCR, the repertoire was profiled, and TCRdb retains in-frame clones only, with some absent. This sample has roughly 230,000 clones, with over 70% found just once. Sequencing was done on a sample of peripheral blood. These receptors all stem from a man aged 35 to 55 with acute or convalescent COVID-19.

The chain carries TRBV12-5 and TRBJ2-1; no reliable D call. CDR1 is LGHNT and CDR2 is FRNRAP in the germline V gene. The CDR3 covers 14 residues. V lost 1 base to trimming and J lost 8 bases, with 12 bases between them. CDR3 sequence reads: CASGLGAIGDEQFF. The CDR3 bases are TGTGCTAGTGGTTTGGGGGCCATCGGCGATGAGCAGTTCTTC.

CDR3 nucleotides: TGCAGCGTCGCCAGGGGGCCCTACGAGCAGTACTTC. Residues: CSVARGPYEQYF. The chain couples TRBV29-1 to TRBJ2-7; 8 bases are a match to TRBD1. The CDR3 consists of 12 residues. The ends lost 6 bases at V and 2 bases at J; junction bases unmatched: 3. Germline loops: CDR1 SQVTM, CDR2 ANQGSEA.

The rearrangement uses TRBV7-9 and TRBJ2-7; D possibly corresponds to TRBD1 (5 bases). This CDR3 contains 14 residues. Germline V lookup: CDR1 SEHNR, CDR2 FQNEAQ (reference sequence). V shed 4 bases and J shed 6 bases, with 16 bases lying between them. The CDR3 loop reads CASSSVGAVGEQYF. The CDR3 bases are TGTGCCAGCAGCTCAGTAGGGGCTGTGGGCGAGCAGTACTTC. Full variable domain (outside the CDR3, taken from reference TRBV7-9 and TRBJ2-7): DTGVSQNPRHKITKRGQNVTFRCDPISEHNRLYWYRQTLGQGPEFLTYFQNEAQLEKSRLLSDRFSAERPKGSFSTLEIQRTEQGDSAMYLCASSSVGAVGEQYFGPGTRLTVT.

This clone has only one observation. V usage is TRBV25-1 and J usage is TRBJ1-2; D remains unclear. The CDR3 is 15 residues long. Germline values: CDR1 MGHDK, CDR2 SYGVNS. With 2 bases removed from V and 3 bases from J, the gap between germline ends came to 13 bases. The CDR3 DNA reads TGTGCCAGCAGTGAAAGCGGCAGGCTTTACTATGGCTACACCTTC. Protein product: CASSESGRLYYGYTF.

The V call is TRBV6-5, the J call TRBJ2-1, with D perhaps TRBD2 (5 bases). With 7 bases removed from V and 6 bases from J, the gap between germline ends came to 10 bases. The CDR3 is made up of 12 amino acids. In germline, CDR1 is MNHEY, CDR2 SVGAGI. CDR3 sequence (DNA): TGTGCCAGCACCGGACTGAGCAATGAGCAGTTCTTC. Translation gives CASTGLSNEQFF.

V and J are TRBV7-9 and TRBJ2-7; 9 bases match TRBD2. With V trimmed by 5 bases and J by 8 bases, 10 bases remained unmatched. The CDR3 length is 14 residues. The V gene's germline CDR1 is SEHNR and CDR2 FQNEAQ (reference sequence). CDR3 sequence (DNA): TGTGCCAGCAGCCCTGGACTAGCGTCACAACAGCAGTACTTC. It encodes CASSPGLASQQQYF. The variable domain in full, completed from reference TRBV7-9 and TRBJ2-7, reads DTGVSQNPRHKITKRGQNVTFRCDPISEHNRLYWYRQTLGQGPEFLTYFQNEAQLEKSRLLSDRFSAERPKGSFSTLEIQRTEQGDSAMYLCASSPGLASQQQYFGPGTRLTVT.